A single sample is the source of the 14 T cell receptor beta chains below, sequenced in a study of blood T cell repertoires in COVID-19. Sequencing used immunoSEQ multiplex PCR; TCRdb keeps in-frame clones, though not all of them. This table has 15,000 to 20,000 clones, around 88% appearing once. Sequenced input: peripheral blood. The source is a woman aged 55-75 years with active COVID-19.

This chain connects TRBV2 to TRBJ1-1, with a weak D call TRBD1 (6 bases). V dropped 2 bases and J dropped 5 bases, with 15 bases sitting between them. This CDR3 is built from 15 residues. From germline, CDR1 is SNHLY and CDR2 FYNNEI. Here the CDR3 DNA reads TGTGCCAGCAGTGAAAGGGGGGGGCGAGTAACTGAAGCTTTCTTT. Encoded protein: CASSERGGRVTEAFF.

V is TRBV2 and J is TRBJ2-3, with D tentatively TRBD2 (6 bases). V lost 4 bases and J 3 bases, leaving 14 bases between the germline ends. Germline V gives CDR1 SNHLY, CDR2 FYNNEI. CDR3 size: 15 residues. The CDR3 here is CASSARGSGTDTQYF. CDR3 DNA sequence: TGTGCCAGCAGTGCGCGAGGGAGCGGGACAGATACGCAGTATTTT.

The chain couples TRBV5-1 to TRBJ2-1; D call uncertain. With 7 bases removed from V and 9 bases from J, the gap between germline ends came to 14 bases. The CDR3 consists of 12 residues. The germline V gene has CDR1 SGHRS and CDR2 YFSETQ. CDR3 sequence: CASRSLKSEQFF. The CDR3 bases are TGCGCCAGCCGATCATTGAAGAGTGAGCAGTTCTTC.

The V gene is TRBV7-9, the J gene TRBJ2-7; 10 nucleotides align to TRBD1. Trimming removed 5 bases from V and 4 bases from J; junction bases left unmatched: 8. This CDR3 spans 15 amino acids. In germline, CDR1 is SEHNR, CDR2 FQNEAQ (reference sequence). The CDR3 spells CASSPRTGGAYEQYF. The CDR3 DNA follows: TGTGCCAGCAGCCCCCGGACAGGGGGGGCGTACGAGCAGTACTTC.

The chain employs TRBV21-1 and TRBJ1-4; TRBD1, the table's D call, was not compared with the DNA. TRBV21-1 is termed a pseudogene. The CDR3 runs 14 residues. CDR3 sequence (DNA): TGTGCCAGCAGCACCCGGGACAGGGGTCGAAAACTGTTTTTT. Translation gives CASSTRDRGRKLFF.

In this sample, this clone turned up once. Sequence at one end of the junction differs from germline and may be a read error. The CDR3 here is CASSEAVLAGSTWVF. CDR3 coding DNA: TGTGCCAGCAGTGAAGCGGTGCTAGCGGGATCCACCTGGGTCTTC. V is TRBV6-1 and J is TRBJ2-1; 9 bases are shared with TRBD2. CDR3 length equals 15 residues. Germline CDR1 and CDR2: MNHNS and SASEGT.

The CDR3 region is CASSFRQGKGRGVNEQYF. CDR3 nucleotide sequence: TGCGCCAGCAGCTTCCGACAGGGAAAAGGTCGAGGTGTGAACGAGCAGTACTTC. V and J are TRBV5-1 and TRBJ2-7, with 7 bases identical to TRBD1. This CDR3 has 18 residues. CDR1 is SGHRS, CDR2 YFSETQ, per germline. Trimming removed 2 bases from V and 5 bases from J; junction bases left unmatched: 19.

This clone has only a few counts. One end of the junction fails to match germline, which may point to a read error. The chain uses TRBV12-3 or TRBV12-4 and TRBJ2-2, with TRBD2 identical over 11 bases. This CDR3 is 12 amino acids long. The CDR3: CASTNSGGGLFF. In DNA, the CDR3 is TGTGCCAGCACCAATAGCGGGGGGGGGCTGTTTTTT.

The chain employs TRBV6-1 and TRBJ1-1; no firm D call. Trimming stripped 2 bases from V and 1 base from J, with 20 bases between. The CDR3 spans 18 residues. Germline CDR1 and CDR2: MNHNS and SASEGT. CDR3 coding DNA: TGTGCCAGCAGTGAATATCTTAATGGCTTTACAGAGAACACTGAAGCTTTCTTT. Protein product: CASSEYLNGFTENTEAFF.

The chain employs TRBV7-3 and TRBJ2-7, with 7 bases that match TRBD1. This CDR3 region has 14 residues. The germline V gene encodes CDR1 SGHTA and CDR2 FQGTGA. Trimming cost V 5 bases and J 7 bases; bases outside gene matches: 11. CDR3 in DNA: TGTGCCAGCAGCCTGACCGGGACAGTGGAGGAGCAGTACTTC. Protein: CASSLTGTVEEQYF.

The CDR3 coding sequence is TGTGCCAGCAGCAAAGAAGAACGGGTGACAGCCGAACGCACAGATACGCAGTATTTT. This gives the protein CASSKEERVTAERTDTQYF. V is TRBV21-1 and J is TRBJ2-3; no DNA check was done on the table's D call, TRBD1. TRBV21-1 is a documented pseudogene. There are 19 residues in the CDR3.

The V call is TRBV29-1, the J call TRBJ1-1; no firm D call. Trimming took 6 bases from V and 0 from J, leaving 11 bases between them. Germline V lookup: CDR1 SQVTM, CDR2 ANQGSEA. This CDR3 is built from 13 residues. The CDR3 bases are TGCAGCGTCCTTCGGGTGATGAACACTGAAGCTTTCTTT. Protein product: CSVLRVMNTEAFF.

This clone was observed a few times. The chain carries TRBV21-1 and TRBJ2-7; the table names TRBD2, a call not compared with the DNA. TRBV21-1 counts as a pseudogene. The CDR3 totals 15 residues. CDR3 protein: CASSKYVRTPYEQYF. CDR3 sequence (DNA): TGTGCCAGCAGCAAATACGTGAGAACCCCCTACGAGCAGTACTTC.

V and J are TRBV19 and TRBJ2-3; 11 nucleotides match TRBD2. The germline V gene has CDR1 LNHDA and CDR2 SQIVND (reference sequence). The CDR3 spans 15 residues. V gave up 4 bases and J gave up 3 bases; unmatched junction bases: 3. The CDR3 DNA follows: TGTGCCAGTAGTAGACCTAGCGGGGGGACAGATACGCAGTATTTT. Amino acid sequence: CASSRPSGGTDTQYF.